This T cell receptor beta chain was captured in a study of cytomegalovirus exposure and HLA in healthy donors (dated by TCRdb to 2016 to 2017). The study in broad terms: According to an earlier analysis of a few hundred of the donors, some 180 million T cells yielded over 90 million unique TCR beta sequences and around 280 Gb of sequence data. Because of strong linkage in the cohort, four or five DR-DQ haplotypes were treated as single units for association and clustering. The study was designed to test whether signatures of past pathogen exposure could be identified by cataloging public T cell receptors. In a later genetic analysis, genome-wide SNP genotypes for about three fifths of the roughly 670 donors were used, and that subset was treated as a discovery cohort. Every repertoire in the discovery cohort had been generated on one and the same sequencing platform. An earlier analysis of approximately 580 of the donors used high-throughput TCR beta sequencing to judge whether each TCR beta V gene segment behaved as functional or pseudogenic. High-throughput TCR immunosequencing, statistical association of individual TCRs with disease status, and machine learning were combined to predict cytomegalovirus infection status. A later analysis re-examined previously published TCR beta repertoires from just over 650 donors and added high-resolution HLA genotyping to investigate patterns of TCR occurrence. An early release covering roughly 580 HLA-typed donors comprised approximately 300 gigabases of sequencing data and around 85 million unique TCR sequences. Across roughly 420 genotyped donors of the cohort, an average of roughly 250,000 unique TCR beta nucleotide sequences per donor were sequenced, and roughly 20% of those sequences were non-productive. Class I and class II HLA loci were covered by the typing at four-digit resolution. In addition to the first cohort of approximately 670 subjects, a separate validation cohort of 130 or so different subjects was used. Donor age, sex, ethnicity and CMV serostatus were compiled alongside the repertoire data. Rather than using new phenotypic data, the later analysis identified candidate immune exposures from TCR beta sequences and from how often those sequences occurred across donors. Among the roughly 390 genotyped donors, around 81% belonged to the genetic ancestry cluster associated with self-reported Caucasian donors. Typing coverage varied by locus: 629-630 donors for A, B, C, DRB1 and DQB1; approximately 520 for DQA1; more than 600 for DPA1; under 490 for DPB1. Using immunosequencing, the study profiled T cell repertoires from 666 subjects and related those repertoires to cytomegalovirus serostatus. On the study overall, not on this receptor specifically: A further reported finding was that TCR beta sequences accurately predicted the HLA-A and HLA-B alleles for most subjects in the first cohort. Correlated functional status among segregating V segments might reflect linkage disequilibrium, but an unknown experimental factor could not be ruled out. A cluster of highly shared sequence variants was judged likely to be a technical artifact of the sequencing pipeline. Because some donors lacked HLA typing at each locus, the association tests relied only on the typed subset. In an earlier analysis of some 640 of the donors, most TCR beta V segments were observed in productive rearrangements about 87% or about 30% of the time, broadly matching IMGT annotations. V-gene and J-gene trimming of TCR beta chains was associated with a missense DCLRE1C variant in a later genetic analysis, and the association was replicated in an independent cohort. The cohort was sequenced for TCR beta chains only, and without alpha or paired-chain data the features that could be detected were limited. Because counts were too low, seventeen rarely observed V segments, including chromosome 9 orphons, were left out of the earlier analysis of over 550 of the donors. According to a later analysis, parvovirus B19, influenza, CMV and Epstein-Barr virus appeared linked to several top co-occurrence clusters. Cytomegalovirus status was reported to be diagnosed by the classifier with high specificity and sensitivity in both the original and validation cohorts. Some IMGT-functional V segments, including TRBV6-2 and TRBV6-3, could not be told apart with the 87-base-pair reads, so those segments were excluded. A few of the identified cytomegalovirus-associated TCR beta chains were confirmed in vitro to be specific for cytomegalovirus antigens. While some public TCRs were present in many individuals, most TCR sequences turned up only very rarely across donors. Roughly uniform sequencing depth across donors was assumed in presence/absence analyses, although this assumption may not hold. According to the authors, the approach could potentially be generalized to other disease states and immunological phenotypes. A total of roughly 160 TCR beta chains were listed by the study as associated with cytomegalovirus. In a later analysis, the rate of TCR association differed among HLA loci, with DRB1 alleles having the most associated TCRs and HLA-C alleles having the fewest. A later analysis found that HLA-associated TCR beta chains were more clonally expanded and had lower generation probabilities than equally common non-associated chains. For the cohort, immune exposure information was limited to CMV serostatus. A later analysis found that most CMV-associated TCR beta chains appeared HLA-restricted, with HLA associations seemingly driven largely by CMV exposure. In a later genetic analysis, fewer N-insertions in productive TCRs were reported among donors in an Asian-associated ancestry cluster than the roughly 670-donor mean. Specific HLA alleles were associated with 15,000 to 20,000 TCR beta sequences at a false discovery rate of 0.05 in a later analysis. Assigning TCR associations to individual alleles was difficult when HLA alleles, especially DR and DQ, strongly co-occurred.

The cohort consisted of more than 650 healthy bone marrow donors. At the time of sampling, all cohort members were nominally healthy, though unrecorded immune exposures were likely present. The donor was CMV seronegative and was included in the group of 352 seronegative cohort members. Each donor provided a peripheral blood sample, and peripheral blood mononuclear cells were used for TCR beta sequencing. Genomic DNA was extracted from the blood cell samples with the Qiagen DNeasy Blood Extraction Kit. A note on this clone: There is no known antigen for this receptor. No base qualities exist here, and no much larger clone lies one base off it.

Library preparation was by the immunoSEQ multiplex PCR assay. The multiplex PCR relied on a mix of 60 forward primers for TCR Vbeta segments and 13 reverse primers for TCR Jbeta segments. The CDR3 region of rearranged TCR beta genes was amplified from genomic DNA with a multiplex PCR assay. On the Illumina HiSeq System, the amplified TCR beta libraries were sequenced as 87-base-pair reads. In the original analysis: In a later analysis, 70 million to 95 million unique TCR beta chains were counted across the 690 or so repertoires, and around 10 million of these chains were shared by at least two donors. To remove PCR and sequencing errors, raw reads were error-corrected and collapsed into unique sequences using a nearest-neighbor algorithm that merged closely related sequences. To assign V, D and J gene segments, CDR3 sequences were aligned to IMGT reference sequences. For a sequence to be retained, a match of at least six nucleotides to both a V gene segment and a J gene segment was required. A rearrangement was called productive if the CDR3 had no stop codons and remained in frame with V and J, and every other rearrangement was called non-productive. Following IMGT convention, CDR3 was defined as the stretch from the second conserved V-encoded cysteine up to the conserved J-encoded phenylalanine. The earlier analysis of fewer than 750 of the donors excluded sequences that lacked an unambiguous match to a single V gene segment. An earlier analysis of a few hundred of the donors classified V segments as functional when productive rearrangements were above 56.7% and as segregating when the standard deviation between donors was above 5%. A statistical classification framework was built to diagnose cytomegalovirus status from the catalog of TCR beta chain sequences. V and J gene assignment, in a later analysis, came from comparing TCR nucleotide sequences with IMGT/GENE-DB human TR gene sequences. In a later analysis, CDR3 sequences and most-parsimonious VDJ recombination scenarios were assigned using the TCRdist pipeline. In a later analysis, each TCR beta chain was defined by its CDR3 amino acid sequence together with its V-gene family, and reads lacking a unique V-gene family were excluded. In a later analysis, nearly 600 highly shared, low-generation-probability nucleotide sequences were removed to address suspected cross-contamination and a sequencing artifact. A later analysis calculated a clonal expansion index for each public chain from normalized within-repertoire ranks of inferred template counts. In a later analysis, generation probabilities were computed using a VDJ recombination model fitted to out-of-frame rearrangements, and the results were checked against IGoR. Hypergeometric tests were used in a later analysis to score TCR-TCR, TCR-HLA and TCR-CMV co-occurrence, with a repertoire-size bias correction applied to the TCR pairs. A later analysis estimated false discovery rates by permuting HLA or CMV assignments 20 times. In a later analysis, co-occurring TCRs were grouped with DBSCAN, and TCRdist sequence similarity was added when clustering was performed within HLA-allele-positive subsets. Co-occurrence clustering excluded repertoires with fewer than 30,000 or more than 120,000 public chains, plus five with anomalous nucleotide sharing. The clones in this table, taken by TCRdb from immuneACCESS, are in-frame only. Not every clone is retained; where verified, under half of the shortfall comes from an unresolved V gene, and the cause of the rest is unknown. That table supplies the V and J calls and clone size; D and trimming were determined from the DNA. In all, the sample holds 100,000 to 150,000 clones, and 75% to 85% of those were seen once. Together, the top ten hold 1% of the sample.

Reading from cysteine to phenylalanine, the CDR3 counts 15 amino acids. Only CDR3 DNA is held: 45 bases, read in frame from base 1. V is pruned by 1 base and J by 4 bases, leaving 6 bases of the junction without a gene match. Per the germline V gene, SGHVS is the CDR1 and FNYEAQ is the CDR2. The receptor was isolated from a man in his forties or fifties in good health and CMV-seronegative. What was sequenced was PBMCs. The chain is made from TRBV7-6 and TRBJ2-5, with TRBD2 matching 7 junction bases. This receptor carries the CDR3 CASSLDGGRRETQYF. In nucleotides, the sequence is TGTGCCAGCAGCTTAGATGGCGGGAGAAGAGAGACCCAGTACTTC.